The clone carrying this T cell receptor (beta chain) was seen once. Its cognate antigen is unknown. The sample comes from a study of long-term antiretroviral therapy in people with HIV. General observations from the study: Gathering of blood took place between the mid-2000s and the late 2010s, possibly under older ART regimens. HIV repertoire CDR3 lengths ranged less widely than those of controls. Transplant donor controls retained higher diversity, though diversity increased after ART.

The authors ran the immunoSEQ assay, v3.0, at survey level. Produced via immunoSEQ multiplex PCR; TCRdb's table is partial and in-frame only. Of around 20,000 clones listed, 70% to 80% are singletons. Each donor had at least one pre-ART and at least two post-ART PBMC samples. The germline V gene encodes CDR1 SGHDT and CDR2 YYEEEE. Trimming stripped 0 bases from V and 7 bases from J, with 5 bases between. The CDR3 covers 11 residues. The sequenced sample was unsorted PBMCs, obtained at the start of antiretroviral therapy, before treatment. This receptor was identified in a man aged 18 to 29 with HIV. The chain is built from TRBV5-6 and TRBJ2-7; D not resolved. CDR3 nucleotides: TGTGCCAGCAGCTTGGCCGGAGAGCAGTACTTC. This codes for CASSLAGEQYF.